The text below deals with one T cell receptor beta chain. This specimen belongs to a study of OX40 agonist ivuxolimab in advanced cancers. About the research overall: Dose-escalation patients were diagnosed with hepatocellular carcinoma, melanoma, renal cell cancer or head and neck cancer. Eligibility rules accepted prior anti-PD-1, anti-PD-L1 or anti-CTLA-4 therapy, and around 40% had some. Of mixed ages from about 20 to 85 and averaging approximately 60 years, the group was around 78% male.

V was pared by 5 bases and J by 2 bases, with 15 bases between. Germline V gene data show CDR1 as MNHNS and CDR2 as SASEGT. The CDR3 consists of 15 residues. Clones were read by immunoSEQ multiplex PCR, and TCRdb kept only the in-frame ones, dropping some. The top ten clones hold approximately 0.2% of a sample with about 84,000 clones, roughly 90% of them seen once. The clonotype was recovered from an adult with an advanced solid tumor such as melanoma, head and neck, liver or kidney cancer. Sequencing used CD4+ or CD8+ T cells sorted from blood, obtained in a trial of the OX40 agonist ivuxolimab. This chain joins TRBV6-1 and TRBJ1-1; tentatively, D is TRBD1 (6 bases). The CDR3 sequence: CASSPRTAPNTEAFF. CDR3 sequence (DNA): TGTGCCAGCAGTCCCCGGACAGCACCAAACACTGAAGCTTTCTTT.